This TCR beta chain was observed in a study of shared clonotypes between healthy human individuals. Germline V lookup: CDR1 SNHLY, CDR2 FYNNEI. The CDR3 has 14 amino acids. Trimming took 2 bases from V and 3 from J, leaving 8 bases between them. As regards this clone: The antigen is not known.

Study observations and caveats: The study drew on few donors, limiting represented genetic and exposure-history diversity. Around 5% of naive CD4 clonotypes were common to a handful of donors.

Each sorted subset replicate got 200 ng genomic DNA, roughly 27,000 genomes. TCRdb's copy holds only in-frame clones and misses some; the assay was immunoSEQ multiplex PCR. The data hold roughly 500,000 clones, with about 96% observed a single time. This sequence was found in a young woman in good health. V and J are TRBV2 and TRBJ1-5, with D perhaps matching TRBD1 (5 bases). The material sequenced was naive CD4+ T cells sorted from blood. Subset of the sample: CD45RA+ positively selected. The CDR3 loop reads CASSEWGYNQPQHF. Written as DNA, the CDR3 is TGTGCCAGCAGTGAATGGGGGTACAATCAGCCCCAGCATTTT.